This T cell receptor (beta chain) was obtained from a study of cytomegalovirus exposure and HLA in healthy donors (dated by TCRdb to the late 2010s). Some background on the complete study: An earlier analysis of 587 of the donors reported about 280 Gb of sequence data and approximately 120 million unique TCR beta sequences obtained from some 170 million T cells. Roughly 300 gigabases of sequencing data and approximately 85 million unique TCR sequences were included in an early release covering roughly 600 HLA-typed donors. Among the roughly 380 genotyped donors, around 81% belonged to the genetic ancestry cluster associated with self-reported Caucasian donors. The study aimed to test whether cataloging public T cell receptors could reveal signatures of past pathogen exposure. The study profiled the T cell repertoires of fewer than 850 subjects by immunosequencing and related them to cytomegalovirus serostatus. Besides the first cohort of roughly 640 subjects, a separate validation cohort made up of over 100 different subjects was used. To predict cytomegalovirus infection status, the study brought together high-throughput TCR immunosequencing, statistical association of individual TCRs with disease status, and machine learning. In a later analysis, previously published TCR beta repertoires from about 640 donors were re-analyzed and high-resolution HLA genotyping was added so that TCR occurrence patterns could be studied. Rather than using new phenotypic data, the later analysis identified candidate immune exposures from TCR beta sequences and from how often those sequences occurred across donors. An earlier analysis of around 580 of the donors used high-throughput TCR beta sequencing to judge whether each TCR beta V gene segment behaved as functional or pseudogenic. Donor age, sex, ethnicity and CMV serostatus were compiled alongside the repertoire data. A later genetic analysis took genome-wide SNP genotypes for 398 of the 666 donors and used that subset as a discovery cohort. Every repertoire in the discovery cohort had been generated on one and the same sequencing platform. HLA typing included class I and class II loci at four-digit resolution. Typing coverage differed by locus: A, B, C, DRB1 and DQB1 were typed in roughly 620-630 donors, DQA1 in 500 to 550, DPA1 in over 600, and DPB1 in 450 to 480. Four to six DR-DQ haplotypes were handled as single units for association and clustering, since linkage in the cohort was strong. Across some 400 genotyped donors of the cohort, an average of about 220,000 unique TCR beta nucleotide sequences per donor were sequenced, and 15% to 20% of those sequences were non-productive.

For this clone: Its antigen remains undetermined. No per-base quality is available; no much larger clone lies one base away.

Library prep was done by the immunoSEQ multiplex PCR assay. A mixture of 60 forward primers for TCR Vbeta segments and 13 reverse primers for TCR Jbeta segments was used in the multiplex PCR. The CDR3 region of rearranged TCR beta genes was amplified from genomic DNA by a multiplex PCR assay. Amplified TCR beta libraries were sequenced as 87-base-pair reads on the Illumina HiSeq System. In the paper's pipeline: A later analysis counted about 80 million unique TCR beta chains across the 700 or so repertoires, and 10 million to 12 million of these chains were shared by at least two donors. Raw reads were error-corrected and collapsed into unique sequences by a nearest-neighbor algorithm in which closely related sequences were merged to remove PCR and sequencing errors. Alignment of CDR3 sequences to IMGT reference sequences was used to assign V, D and J gene segments. For a sequence to be retained, at least a six-nucleotide match to both a V gene segment and a J gene segment was required. A rearrangement counted as productive if the CDR3 had no stop codons and remained in frame with V and J, and every other rearrangement counted as non-productive. CDR3 was defined according to IMGT convention as the region running from the second conserved V-encoded cysteine to the conserved J-encoded phenylalanine. In an earlier analysis of just under 600 of the donors, sequences lacking an unambiguous match to a single V gene segment were excluded. An earlier analysis of 500 to 700 of the donors classified V segments as functional when productive rearrangements were above 56.7% and as segregating when the standard deviation between donors was above 5%. To diagnose cytomegalovirus status from the catalog of TCR beta chain sequences, a statistical classification framework was built. V and J gene assignment, in a later analysis, came from comparing TCR nucleotide sequences with IMGT/GENE-DB human TR gene sequences. Using the TCRdist pipeline, a later analysis assigned CDR3 sequences along with most-parsimonious VDJ recombination scenarios. In a later analysis, each TCR beta chain was defined by its CDR3 amino acid sequence together with its V-gene family, and reads lacking a unique V-gene family were excluded. As a way to deal with suspected cross-contamination and a sequencing artifact, a later analysis dropped 450 to 700 nucleotide sequences that were highly shared and had low generation probability. In a later analysis, a clonal expansion index for each public chain was calculated from normalized within-repertoire ranks of inferred template counts. A later analysis computed generation probabilities with a VDJ recombination model fitted to out-of-frame rearrangements, and checked the results against IGoR. In a later analysis, hypergeometric tests were used to score TCR-TCR, TCR-HLA and TCR-CMV co-occurrence, with a repertoire-size bias correction applied to TCR pairs. False discovery rates were estimated in a later analysis by permuting HLA or CMV assignments 20 times. In a later analysis, co-occurring TCRs were grouped with DBSCAN, and TCRdist sequence similarity was added when clustering was performed within HLA-allele-positive subsets. Co-occurrence clustering excluded repertoires with fewer than 30,000 or more than 120,000 public chains, plus five with anomalous nucleotide sharing. Drawn from immuneACCESS, this table holds only the in-frame rearrangements with V and J called that TCRdb kept. Clones are partly lost; checked studies trace under half to an unresolved V gene and leave the rest unexplained. The V and J calls and the clone size are those of that table, but D and trimming were determined from the DNA. This sample lists roughly 150,000 clones; 80% were detected once. Roughly an eighth of the sample belongs to the ten largest clones.

The V and J ends are trimmed by 1 base and 9 bases, leaving 13 bases between them. The CDR3 numbers 14 residues from cysteine through phenylalanine. Just the 42-base CDR3 DNA is kept, in frame starting at base 1. Sequences MGHRA (CDR1) and YSYEKL (CDR2) are obtained from the germline V gene. The cohort consisted of more than 650 healthy bone marrow donors. At the time of sampling, all cohort members were nominally healthy, though unrecorded immune exposures were likely present. The donor tested CMV seronegative and was one of the 352 seronegative cohort members. Each donor provided a peripheral blood sample, and peripheral blood mononuclear cells were used for TCR beta sequencing. The Qiagen DNeasy Blood Extraction Kit was used to extract genomic DNA from the blood cell samples. Here is what the overall study found, with its caveats: In a later analysis, TCR association rates were found to vary across HLA loci, with the most associated TCRs seen for DRB1 alleles and the fewest for HLA-C alleles. According to a later analysis, most CMV-associated TCR beta chains appeared to be HLA-restricted, and the HLA associations seemed to be driven largely by CMV exposure. The cohort was sequenced for TCR beta chains only, and without alpha or paired-chain data the features that could be detected were limited. It was suggested by the authors that the approach could potentially be generalized to other disease states and immunological phenotypes. For the cohort, immune exposure information was limited to CMV serostatus. An association between a missense DCLRE1C variant and V-gene and J-gene trimming of TCR beta chains was found in a later genetic analysis and replicated in an independent cohort. Because HLA typing was missing for some donors at each locus, association tests included only the typed subset. When HLA alleles, especially DR and DQ, strongly co-occurred, TCR associations were difficult to assign to individual alleles. A later analysis associated about 17,000 TCR beta sequences with specific HLA alleles at a false discovery rate of 0.05. While some public TCRs were present in many individuals, most TCR sequences turned up only very rarely across donors. Three of the identified cytomegalovirus-associated TCR beta chains were confirmed in vitro to be specific for cytomegalovirus antigens. In a later analysis, HLA-associated TCR beta chains showed more clonal expansion and lower generation probabilities than non-associated chains that were equally common. A further reported finding was that TCR beta sequences accurately predicted the HLA-A and HLA-B alleles for most subjects in the first cohort. A total of 150 to 200 TCR beta chains were listed by the study as associated with cytomegalovirus. Because counts were too low, seventeen rarely observed V segments, including chromosome 9 orphons, were left out of the earlier analysis of some 600 of the donors. Correlated functional status among segregating V segments might reflect linkage disequilibrium, but an unknown experimental factor could not be ruled out. An earlier analysis of some 560 of the donors showed that most TCR beta V segments appeared in productive rearrangements either about 90% or about 30% of the time, which broadly matched IMGT annotations. Some IMGT-functional V segments, including TRBV6-2 and TRBV6-3, could not be told apart with the 87-base-pair reads, so those segments were excluded. The classifier was reported to diagnose cytomegalovirus status with high specificity and sensitivity in both the original and validation cohorts. Sequencing depth was assumed to be roughly uniform across donors in the presence/absence analyses, though that assumption may not hold. In a later genetic analysis, fewer N-insertions in productive TCRs were reported among donors in an Asian-associated ancestry cluster than the roughly 700-donor mean. According to a later analysis, parvovirus B19, influenza, CMV and Epstein-Barr virus appeared linked to several top co-occurrence clusters. A group of highly shared sequence variants was considered likely to be a technical artifact of the sequencing pipeline.

The clonotype originates from a middle-aged woman in good health and CMV-seronegative. Sequenced input: PBMCs. The chain joins TRBV4-1 to TRBJ2-1; perhaps TRBD2 is the D gene, with 5 bases matching. CDR3 sequence: CASSQAPLAGEQFF. In nucleotide form, the sequence is TGCGCCAGCAGCCAAGCGCCCCTCGCGGGTGAGCAGTTCTTC.